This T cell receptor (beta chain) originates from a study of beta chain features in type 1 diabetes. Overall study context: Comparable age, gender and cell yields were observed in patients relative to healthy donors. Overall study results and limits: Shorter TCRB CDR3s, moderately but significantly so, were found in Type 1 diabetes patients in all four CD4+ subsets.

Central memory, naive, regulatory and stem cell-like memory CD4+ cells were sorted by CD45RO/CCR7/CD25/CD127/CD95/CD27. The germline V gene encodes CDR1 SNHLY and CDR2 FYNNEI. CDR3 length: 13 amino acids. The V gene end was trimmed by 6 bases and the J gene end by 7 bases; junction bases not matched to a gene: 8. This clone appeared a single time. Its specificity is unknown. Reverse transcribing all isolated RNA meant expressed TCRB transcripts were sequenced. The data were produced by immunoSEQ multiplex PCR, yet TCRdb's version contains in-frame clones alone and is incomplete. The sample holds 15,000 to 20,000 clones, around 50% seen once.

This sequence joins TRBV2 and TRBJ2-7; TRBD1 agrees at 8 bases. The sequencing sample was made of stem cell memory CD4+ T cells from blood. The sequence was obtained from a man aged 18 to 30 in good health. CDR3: CASRAQGVEEQYF. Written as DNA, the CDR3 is TGTGCCAGCAGGGCACAGGGGGTGGAGGAGCAGTACTTC.